Presented here are 10 T cell receptor beta chains from one specimen sequenced in a study of cytomegalovirus exposure and HLA in healthy donors. Use of 60 Vbeta and 13 Jbeta primers characterized the PCR. Measured with immunoSEQ multiplex PCR; TCRdb has only the in-frame clones, and not every one. The sample consists of 73,000 or so clones, around three quarters of them appearing once. Sequences were obtained from PBMCs. The source of these receptors is a man aged 50 to 59 in good health and CMV-seronegative.

The V gene is TRBV5-1, the J gene TRBJ2-2; TRBD1 might be the D (8 bases). Trimming stripped 3 bases from V and 6 bases from J, with 18 bases between. Germline V CDR1 and CDR2: SGHRS, YFSETQ. The CDR3 is 16 residues long. CDR3 nucleotides: TGCGCCAGCAGCTCCCATATTACAGGGGGGGCCGGGGAGCTGTTTTTT. Translation gives CASSSHITGGAGELFF.

J is TRBJ2-5 and V is TRBV4-1, with 7 bases fitting TRBD2. Germline CDR1 and CDR2: MGHRA and YSYEKL. This CDR3 spans 15 amino acids. Germline trimming cut 1 base from V and 5 bases from J; bases unmatched to any gene: 7. The CDR3 loop is CASSQGFGGGETQYF. DNA for the CDR3: TGCGCCAGCAGCCAAGGGTTCGGGGGAGGGGAGACCCAGTACTTC.

This clone was recorded only once. The chain uses TRBV27 and TRBJ2-2; 8 nucleotides line up with TRBD1. This CDR3 has 17 amino acids. V gave up 3 bases and J gave up 3 bases; unmatched junction bases: 9. Germline CDR1 MNHEY, CDR2 SMNVEV (reference sequence). The CDR3 DNA is TGTGCCAGCAGTTTTATCGTAGGGACAGGCCACACCGGGGAGCTGTTTTTT. It is translated as CASSFIVGTGHTGELFF.

The J gene is TRBJ2-2, the V gene TRBV27, with TRBD2 identical over 12 bases. The CDR3 loop spans 16 amino acids. Trimming at V came to 3 bases and at J to 6 bases, leaving 5 bases not matched to a gene. CDR1 is MNHEY, CDR2 SMNVEV, per germline (reference sequence). CDR3 sequence reads: CASSFLAGGGPGELFF. The CDR3, as DNA: TGTGCCAGCAGTTTCCTAGCGGGAGGGGGACCCGGGGAGCTGTTTTTT.

The chain employs TRBV15 and TRBJ2-2, with D possibly being TRBD2 (6 bases). This CDR3 contains 14 residues. V lost 3 bases and J 1 base, leaving 6 bases between the germline ends. Germline V gene lookup returns CDR1 LNHNV and CDR2 YYDKDF (reference sequence). The CDR3 spells CATSRGGNTGELFF. In DNA, the CDR3 is TGTGCCACCAGCAGGGGGGGGAACACCGGGGAGCTGTTTTTT. The full variable domain, with the rest looked up from reference TRBV15 and TRBJ2-2, is DAMVIQNPRYQVTQFGKPVTLSCSQTLNHNVMYWYQQKSSQAPKLLFHYYDKDFNNEADTPDNFQSRRPNTSFCFLDIRSPGLGDTAMYLCATSRGGNTGELFFGEGSRLTVL.

V usage is TRBV20-1 and J usage is TRBJ2-1; the D gene is possibly TRBD1 (6 bases). Per germline, CDR1 DFQATT and CDR2 SNEGSKA (reference sequence). The CDR3 runs 11 residues. Trimming left V 4 bases short and J 9 bases short, with 10 bases between. This CDR3 is CSATDRLEQFF. CDR3 coding DNA: TGCAGTGCTACCGACAGGCTTGAGCAGTTCTTC.

A note on this clone: The sample holds other DNA sequences that translate to the same CDR3. The gene calls are TRBV14 and TRBJ1-1; TRBD1 matches at 9 bases. CDR1 and CDR2 (germline): SGHDN, FVKESK. Losses at the gene ends were 0 bases for V and 8 bases for J; bases not matched to a gene: 7. CDR3 size: 15 residues. The CDR3 sequence: CASSQDRTGVTEAFF. CDR3 DNA: TGTGCCAGCAGCCAAGATAGGACAGGGGTCACCGAAGCTTTCTTT.

The chain links TRBV18 to TRBJ2-5; D is undetermined. The CDR3 totals 12 residues. V was pared by 3 bases and J by 5 bases, with 7 bases between. In germline, CDR1 is KGHSH, CDR2 LQKENI. Here the CDR3 DNA reads TGTGCCAGCTCACCCTCCGTCGAGACCCAGTACTTC. It translates to CASSPSVETQYF. Full variable domain (outside the CDR3, taken from reference TRBV18 and TRBJ2-5): NAGVMQNPRHLVRRRGQEARLRCSPMKGHSHVYWYRQLPEEGLKFMVYLQKENIIDESGMPKERFSAEFPKEGPSILRIQQVVRGDSAAYFCASSPSVETQYFGPGTRLLVL.

V is TRBV28 and J is TRBJ1-1; D is unresolved. From germline, CDR1 is MDHEN and CDR2 SYDVKM. The CDR3 sequence is 12 residues long. With 2 bases removed from V and 8 bases from J, the gap between germline ends came to 9 bases. The CDR3 loop is CASSLAGYEAFF. For the CDR3, the DNA is TGTGCCAGCAGTTTAGCGGGGTACGAAGCTTTCTTT.

This clone was counted between two and nine times. The chain has TRBV19 and TRBJ2-7, with D possibly TRBD2 on 5 matching bases. V lost 2 bases and J 3 bases, leaving 11 bases between the germline ends. CDR1 and CDR2 from the germline V gene are LNHDA and SQIVND (reference sequence). The CDR3 length is 14 residues. The CDR3 reads CASSIRAGVYEQYF. The CDR3 DNA follows: TGTGCCAGTAGTATAAGGGCCGGGGTCTACGAGCAGTACTTC.